The 23 T cell receptor beta chains listed next were all sequenced from one sample in a study of T cell responses to AZD1222 COVID-19 vaccine. Profiling relied on immunoSEQ multiplex PCR, and the TCRdb table lists in-frame clones only, not all of them. Among around 110,000 clones listed, around 90% were seen once. This specimen was peripheral blood, taken on day 0 of AZD1222 vaccination. The receptors shown here come from an adult in good health.

The chain couples TRBV15 to TRBJ1-5; no firm D call. This CDR3 region has 16 residues. V lost 0 bases, J lost 3 bases, and 12 bases lay in between. Germline V gene lookup returns CDR1 LNHNV and CDR2 YYDKDF (reference sequence). This chain's CDR3 is CATSRDRPSLNQPQHF. CDR3 in DNA: TGTGCCACCAGCAGAGATCGGCCCAGTCTCAATCAGCCCCAGCATTTT.

The rearrangement joins TRBV24-1 to TRBJ1-2; the match to TRBD1 covers 9 bases. The germline V gene encodes CDR1 KGHDR and CDR2 SFDVKD. After removal of 4 bases from V and 4 bases from J, the junction contained 12 bases not matched to a gene. There are 17 residues in the CDR3. In nucleotides, the CDR3 is TGTGCCACCAGTGACCCAAGGGCGGGACAGGGTTTCTATGGCTACACCTTC. Encoded protein: CATSDPRAGQGFYGYTF.

The J gene is TRBJ2-4, the V gene TRBV10-2; 7 bases agree with TRBD2. The CDR3 length is 16 residues. V gave up 2 bases and J gave up 3 bases; unmatched junction bases: 7. Looked up from germline, CDR1 is WSHSY and CDR2 is SAAADI. For the CDR3, the DNA is TGCGCCAGCAGTGAGCGGGGGGTCCTGGGCAAAAACATTCAGTACTTC. Protein sequence: CASSERGVLGKNIQYF.

The chain joins TRBV28 to TRBJ2-7; TRBD1 matches 7 bases. CDR1 is MDHEN, CDR2 SYDVKM, per germline. This CDR3 contains 13 residues. Trimming at V came to 3 bases and at J to 3 bases, leaving 2 bases not matched to a gene. CDR3 in DNA: TGTGCCAGCAGTTTTAGGGGGCACTACGAGCAGTACTTC. Translated: CASSFRGHYEQYF.

For the CDR3, the DNA is TGCGCCAGCAGCCAACAGGGTGCGAACAAAAACATTCAGTACTTC. Its translation: CASSQQGANKNIQYF. The V gene is TRBV4-1, the J gene TRBJ2-4; a possible D gene is TRBD1 (5 bases). CDR1 is MGHRA and CDR2 is YSYEKL in the germline V gene. This CDR3 has 15 residues. Trimming took off 2 bases at V and 3 bases at J, with 11 bases between the two ends.

The rearrangement links TRBV11-2 to TRBJ1-1, with no clear D. Trimming stripped 5 bases from V and 11 bases from J, with 21 bases between. The CDR3 is 14 residues long. Germline lookup yields CDR1 SGHAT and CDR2 FQNNGV. The CDR3 DNA follows: TGTGCCAGCAGCCGTTCTTCGGACCGAAGGGAGGCTTTCTTT. This encodes CASSRSSDRREAFF.

The chain employs TRBV27 and TRBJ2-3, with a tentative D call TRBD2 (6 bases). Trimming stripped 2 bases from V and 3 bases from J, with 15 bases between. CDR1 is MNHEY, CDR2 SMNVEV, per germline (reference sequence). The CDR3 spans 16 residues. This chain's CDR3 is CASSLLPGVLTDTQYF. The CDR3 DNA reads TGTGCCAGCAGTTTACTCCCGGGGGTCCTAACAGATACGCAGTATTTT.

V gene TRBV11-2 combines with J gene TRBJ1-1; D gene unclear. Germline V gene sequence: CDR1 SGHAT, CDR2 FQNNGV. CDR3 size: 13 residues. The CDR3 DNA is TGTGCACTACGCGCTAGGGCGGGCACTGAAGCTTTCTTT. Translation: CALRARAGTEAFF.

CDR3 sequence: CASSFGGTDTQYF. CDR3 DNA sequence: TGCGCCAGCAGCTTCGGCGGAACAGATACGCAGTATTTT. This chain uses TRBV5-1 with TRBJ2-3, with D unclear. Trimming took off 2 bases at V and 3 bases at J, with 7 bases between the two ends. CDR1 SGHRS and CDR2 YFSETQ come from the germline V gene. There are 13 residues in the CDR3.

The chain carries TRBV25-1 and TRBJ2-5, with TRBD1 identical over 8 bases. Germline lookup yields CDR1 MGHDK and CDR2 SYGVNS. The CDR3 covers 14 residues. Losses at the gene ends were 2 bases for V and 4 bases for J; bases not matched to a gene: 3. The CDR3 region is CASSERTGIETQYF. The CDR3 DNA follows: TGTGCCAGCAGTGAACGGACAGGGATAGAGACCCAGTACTTC.

The chain recombines TRBV19 with TRBJ2-2; a possible D gene is TRBD2 (6 bases). The CDR3 runs 14 residues. The germline V gene has CDR1 LNHDA and CDR2 SQIVND (reference sequence). V lost 5 bases, J lost 7 bases, and 14 bases lay in between. CDR3 DNA sequence: TGTGCCAGTAGTTCACTAGCTGGAGGCGGGGAGCTGTTTTTT. Its protein product is CASSSLAGGGELFF.

The gene calls are TRBV6-2 or TRBV6-3 and TRBJ1-1, with 7 bases identical to TRBD1. This CDR3 is 15 amino acids long. Germline lookup yields CDR1 MNHEY and CDR2 SVGEGT. The V segment lost 2 bases and the J segment 2 bases; nucleotides outside the gene matches: 5. CDR3 loop: CASSYKGQRNTEAFF. The CDR3 nucleotides read TGTGCCAGCAGTTACAAGGGACAGCGTAACACTGAAGCTTTCTTT.

CDR3 amino acids: CAVSRDRGQETQYF. The CDR3 DNA sequence: TGTGCCGTTTCCCGGGACAGGGGCCAAGAGACCCAGTACTTC. The gene calls are TRBV19 and TRBJ2-5, with TRBD1 matching 10 bases. The CDR3 sequence is 14 residues long. The V and J ends lost 11 bases and 1 base, in that order; junction bases with no gene match: 7. Germline V CDR1 and CDR2: LNHDA, SQIVND (reference sequence).

The chain has TRBV5-1 and TRBJ2-1; 9 positions agree with TRBD2. CDR3 length: 18 amino acids. With 5 bases clipped from V and 0 bases from J, the junction kept 12 bases outside the gene matches. Germline CDR1 reads SGHRS; CDR2 reads YFSETQ. The CDR3, as DNA: TGCGCCAGCAGACGGGGTTCTAGCGGGGAGAGCTCCTACAATGAGCAGTTCTTC. Translation: CASRRGSSGESSYNEQFF.

The rearrangement uses TRBV5-1 and TRBJ2-1; 10 bases map to TRBD2. This CDR3 comprises 17 residues. The ends lost 4 bases at V and 9 bases at J; junction bases unmatched: 16. CDR1 SGHRS and CDR2 YFSETQ come from the germline V gene. CDR3 DNA: TGCGCCAGCAGCGGACCCCCTAGCGGGAGTGCGGTGGGTGAGCAGTTCTTC. Its protein product is CASSGPPSGSAVGEQFF.

V is TRBV20-1 and J is TRBJ2-3, with TRBD2 identical over 7 bases. Germline values: CDR1 DFQATT, CDR2 SNEGSKA (reference sequence). The CDR3 has 17 amino acids. The trim removed 6 bases at V and 0 bases at J, leaving 15 bases unmatched. The CDR3 DNA sequence: TGCAGTGCAAGTTCGGAGTGGGCGGGAGCTAGCACAGATACGCAGTATTTT. Its translation is CSASSEWAGASTDTQYF.

The rearrangement links TRBV5-6 to TRBJ1-5; 7 bases agree with TRBD1. Germline trimming cut 2 bases from V and 7 bases from J; bases unmatched to any gene: 6. CDR3 length: 14 residues. Germline V gene lookup returns CDR1 SGHDT and CDR2 YYEEEE. As DNA, the CDR3 is TGTGCCAGCAGCTTTAACAGGGGAGGCCAGCCCCAGCATTTT. Its translation: CASSFNRGGQPQHF.

This chain connects TRBV6-4 to TRBJ2-1, with 12 bases fitting TRBD2. This CDR3 spans 16 amino acids. The ends lost 8 bases at V and 2 bases at J; junction bases unmatched: 7. Germline assignment: CDR1 MRHNA and CDR2 SNTAGT. The CDR3 DNA reads as TGTGCCAGCGGGGCGCTAGCGGGAGGGCCCTACAATGAGCAGTTCTTC. Translation: CASGALAGGPYNEQFF.

The chain employs TRBV3-1 (or the pseudogene TRBV3-2) and TRBJ2-7, with 9 bases fitting TRBD2. With V trimmed by 4 bases and J by 3 bases, 16 bases remained unmatched. The CDR3 has 18 amino acids. Germline V CDR1 and CDR2: LGHDT, YNNKEL (reference sequence). As DNA, the CDR3 is TGTGCCAGCAGCCTAGCCGGGACTAGCCTCAGTCCCAACTACGAGCAGTACTTC. Protein: CASSLAGTSLSPNYEQYF.

This clone was detected only once. This rearrangement joins TRBV28 to TRBJ2-7; 9 bases match TRBD2. V shed 5 bases, J shed 5 bases, and the junction held 10 bases outside the gene matches. This CDR3 contains 15 residues. Germline lookup yields CDR1 MDHEN and CDR2 SYDVKM. CDR3 nucleotide sequence: TGTGCCAGCAGTGCGGCGGGAGGGCCTAAGGACGAGCAGTACTTC. Its protein is CASSAAGGPKDEQYF.

The V and J genes are TRBV30 and TRBJ1-6; 8 bases line up with TRBD1. V shed 0 bases and J 8 bases; nucleotides not matched to a gene: 0. Germline V gene sequence: CDR1 GTSNPN, CDR2 SVGIG (reference sequence). CDR3 length: 13 residues. CDR3 region: CAWSVQGDSPLHF. The DNA of the CDR3 is TGTGCCTGGAGTGTACAGGGGGATTCACCCCTCCACTTT.

V usage is TRBV7-2 and J usage is TRBJ1-5, with 8 bases that match TRBD1. The CDR3 consists of 15 residues. Germline loops: CDR1 SGHTA, CDR2 FQGNSA. Losses at the gene ends were 1 base for V and 4 bases for J; bases not matched to a gene: 3. The CDR3 loop is CASSLVGTGNQPQHF. CDR3 bases: TGTGCCAGCAGCTTAGTGGGGACAGGAAATCAGCCCCAGCATTTT.

This clone was seen only once. The chain has TRBV30 and TRBJ1-2, with 9 bases aligning to TRBD1. Trimming removed 0 bases from V and 7 bases from J; junction bases left unmatched: 6. CDR3 size: 14 residues. Germline lookup yields CDR1 GTSNPN and CDR2 SVGIG (reference sequence). CDR3 in amino acids: CAWSVTQGARGYTF. Here the CDR3 DNA reads TGTGCCTGGAGTGTTACACAGGGGGCGCGTGGCTACACCTTC.